The 20 T cell receptor beta chains below come from one sample, sequenced in a study of pediatric ulcerative colitis. TCRdb's table, derived via immunoSEQ multiplex PCR, lists solely in-frame clones and lacks some. The data show 30,000 to 40,000 clones, roughly 70% seen once. Rectal tissue came from one to two pinch biopsies taken at colonoscopy. The material sequenced was gut tissue. Receptors originate from a boy younger than 18 with severe ulcerative colitis.

V gene TRBV6-5 combines with J gene TRBJ1-2; TRBD1 might be the D (6 bases). Germline CDR1 is MNHEY and CDR2 is SVGAGI. Trimming left V 6 bases short and J 8 bases short, with 16 bases between. The CDR3 runs to 13 residues. The CDR3: CASRIDRSLGYTF. CDR3 in DNA: TGTGCCAGCAGAATCGACAGGTCTTTGGGCTACACCTTC.

The chain couples TRBV11-3 to TRBJ1-1; D call uncertain. V was pared by 1 base and J by 7 bases, with 10 bases between. Germline V lookup: CDR1 SGHNT, CDR2 YENEEA. This CDR3 is built from 13 residues. CDR3 residues: CASSLGGQNEAFF. The CDR3 DNA reads TGTGCCAGCAGCTTAGGCGGGCAAAATGAAGCTTTCTTT.

This clone has only a few counts. This chain links TRBV18 with TRBJ1-1, with D hard to call. V lost 2 bases to trimming and J lost 0 bases, with 10 bases between them. The CDR3 totals 15 residues. Germline V gene lookup returns CDR1 KGHSH and CDR2 LQKENI. CDR3 DNA: TGTGCCAGCTCACCAAGTTCGGCCATGAACACTGAAGCTTTCTTT. This gives the protein CASSPSSAMNTEAFF.

The V call is TRBV7-3, the J call TRBJ2-7; a possible D gene is TRBD1 (6 bases). This CDR3 has 16 residues. Trimming shortened V by 8 bases and J by 5 bases, and 25 bases separated the two germline ends. Germline V gene sequence: CDR1 SGHTA, CDR2 FQGTGA. The CDR3 reads CASGWTDETGFNEQYF. Here the CDR3 DNA reads TGTGCCAGCGGATGGACCGACGAAACAGGGTTCAACGAGCAGTACTTC.

The genes are TRBV5-4 and TRBJ1-2; 7 bases agree with TRBD1. The CDR3 has 14 amino acids. CDR1 is SGHNT and CDR2 is YYREEE in the germline V gene (reference sequence). With 4 bases clipped from V and 2 bases from J, the junction kept 5 bases outside the gene matches. CDR3 region: CASSPGTENYGYTF. In DNA form, the CDR3 reads TGTGCCAGCAGCCCGGGGACAGAAAACTATGGCTACACCTTC.

The V call is TRBV18, the J call TRBJ2-6; no clear D gene. The CDR3 contains 18 residues. V was pared by 2 bases and J by 0 bases, with 14 bases between. Germline CDR1 is KGHSH and CDR2 is LQKENI. In DNA form, the CDR3 reads TGTGCCAGCTCACCATTTACCCTGCAAAGCTCTGGGGCCAACGTCCTGACTTTC. Its translation: CASSPFTLQSSGANVLTF. The full variable domain, rest sourced from reference TRBV18 and TRBJ2-6, is NAGVMQNPRHLVRRRGQEARLRCSPMKGHSHVYWYRQLPEEGLKFMVYLQKENIIDESGMPKERFSAEFPKEGPSILRIQQVVRGDSAAYFCASSPFTLQSSGANVLTFGAGSRLTVL.

The chain joins TRBV10-3 to TRBJ2-1; no firm D call. Germline V gene lookup returns CDR1 ENHRY and CDR2 SYGVKD. The length of the CDR3 is 15 residues. Trimming pared 0 bases from V and 6 bases from J, leaving 12 bases between. This CDR3 reads CAISESWAERNEQFF. The CDR3 coding sequence is TGTGCCATCAGTGAGTCGTGGGCGGAACGCAATGAGCAGTTCTTC.

V is TRBV27 and J is TRBJ1-2; unclear D gene. Germline V gene data show CDR1 as MNHEY and CDR2 as SMNVEV (reference sequence). The CDR3 runs to 11 residues. The germline V and J ends were trimmed by 6 bases and 6 bases, with 8 bases remaining between them. CDR3 coding DNA: TGTGCCAGCAGACTAGGAGATGGCTACACCTTC. Translated: CASRLGDGYTF.

This clone came up a few times. Different DNA sequences within this sample yield the same CDR3. The chain employs TRBV19 and TRBJ1-5; D call uncertain. The germline CDR1 and CDR2 sequences are LNHDA and SQIVND (reference sequence). Trimming removed 4 bases from V and 4 bases from J, with 8 bases in between. The CDR3 has 13 amino acids. CDR3 region: CASSTVKNQPQHF. The CDR3 DNA is TGTGCCAGTAGTACGGTGAAGAATCAGCCCCAGCATTTT.

This chain uses TRBV19 with TRBJ2-7; D perhaps matches TRBD1 (5 bases). The CDR3 totals 14 residues. V was shortened by 4 bases and J by 3 bases, with 13 bases between the two germline ends. CDR1 is LNHDA, CDR2 SQIVND, per germline (reference sequence). The CDR3 sequence: CASSKAGNFYEQYF. The CDR3 DNA follows: TGTGCCAGTAGTAAGGCAGGGAACTTCTACGAGCAGTACTTC.

CDR3 in DNA: TGTGCCAGCAGGTATACAGGGATGGAAAACTATGGCTACACCTTC. This sequence encodes CASRYTGMENYGYTF. This chain connects TRBV6-1 to TRBJ1-2, with D possibly TRBD1 on 6 matching bases. Germline V gene data show CDR1 as MNHNS and CDR2 as SASEGT. V was shortened by 6 bases and J by 2 bases, with 16 bases between the two germline ends. The CDR3 length is 15 residues.

V usage is TRBV5-6 and J usage is TRBJ2-1; D may correspond to TRBD1 or TRBD2 (5 bases each). V was shortened by 5 bases and J by 3 bases, with 15 bases between the two germline ends. In germline, CDR1 is SGHDT, CDR2 YYEEEE. CDR3 size: 15 residues. The CDR3: CASRLTGPIYNEQFF. The CDR3 DNA reads TGTGCCAGCAGACTAACGGGACCGATCTACAATGAGCAGTTCTTC. The entire variable domain, with the rest obtained from reference TRBV5-6 and TRBJ2-1, is as follows: DAGVTQSPTHLIKTRGQQVTLRCSPKSGHDTVSWYQQALGQGPQFIFQYYEEEERQRGNFPDRFSGHQFPNYSSELNVNALLLGDSALYLCASRLTGPIYNEQFFGPGTRLTVL.

The rearrangement links TRBV9 to TRBJ2-1; no clear D gene. V lost 0 bases to trimming and J lost 3 bases, with 10 bases between them. Germline V CDR1 and CDR2: SGDLS, YYNGEE. CDR3 length equals 15 residues. The CDR3 DNA follows: TGTGCCAGCAGCGTAGATGAGGTTTTCTACAATGAGCAGTTCTTC. This codes for CASSVDEVFYNEQFF. Full variable domain (missing parts from reference TRBV9 and TRBJ2-1): DSGVTQTPKHLITATGQRVTLRCSPRSGDLSVYWYQQSLDQGLQFLIQYYNGEERAKGNILERFSAQQFPDLHSELNLSSLELGDSALYFCASSVDEVFYNEQFFGPGTRLTVL.

This clone was found once. J is TRBJ2-5 and V is TRBV4-1; 9 bases are shared with TRBD2. The CDR3 consists of 17 residues. Germline lookup yields CDR1 MGHRA and CDR2 YSYEKL. V lost 0 bases, J lost 0 bases, and 5 bases stayed unmatched. The CDR3 coding sequence is TGCGCCAGCAGCCAAGACGAGCTAGCGGGGTACCAAGAGACCCAGTACTTC. This translates into CASSQDELAGYQETQYF.

The chain combines TRBV11-2 with TRBJ1-2, with D possibly TRBD1 on 5 matching bases. CDR1 is SGHAT, CDR2 FQNNGV, per germline. The CDR3 loop spans 13 amino acids. V lost 6 bases and J 3 bases, leaving 11 bases between the germline ends. The CDR3 loop reads CASRRGTDYGYTF. CDR3 sequence (DNA): TGTGCCAGCAGGCGCGGGACGGACTATGGCTACACCTTC.

The rearrangement links TRBV7-9 to TRBJ1-1, with TRBD1 matching 7 bases. CDR1 is SEHNR, CDR2 FQNEAQ, per germline (reference sequence). V gave up 5 bases and J gave up 3 bases; unmatched junction bases: 6. There are 14 residues in the CDR3. DNA for the CDR3: TGTGCCAGCAGCCCCAGGGGGTCGGACACTGAAGCTTTCTTT. Its protein is CASSPRGSDTEAFF.

The DNA for the CDR3 is TGTGCCATCAGCAACGCCCGGGAGGATCGAGGGACCCAGTACTTC. Translating gives CAISNAREDRGTQYF. The J gene is TRBJ2-5, the V gene TRBV10-3, with 7 bases aligning to TRBD2. Trimming cost V 6 bases and J 7 bases; bases outside gene matches: 14. The CDR3 extends over 15 amino acids. Germline V gene data show CDR1 as ENHRY and CDR2 as SYGVKD.

This clone appeared a few times. The V call is TRBV4-2, the J call TRBJ2-1; 7 positions agree with TRBD2. The CDR3 has 16 residues. The V gene end was trimmed by 4 bases and the J gene end by 1 base; junction bases not matched to a gene: 7. CDR1 LGHNA and CDR2 YNFKEQ come from the germline V gene. The CDR3 DNA is TGTGCCAGCAGCCCTGCCGTGGGGGGGTCCTACAATGAGCAGTTCTTC. It encodes CASSPAVGGSYNEQFF.

This sequence joins TRBV4-1 and TRBJ1-4; 7 bases align to TRBD1. The germline CDR1 and CDR2 sequences are MGHRA and YSYEKL. The junction had 12 bases not matched to a gene; V was cut back by 0 bases and J by 8 bases. The CDR3 covers 17 residues. CDR3 loop: CASSQDFAAGGYEKLFF. The CDR3 bases are TGCGCCAGCAGCCAAGACTTCGCGGCAGGGGGGTACGAAAAACTGTTTTTT.

This clone appeared a few times. This chain links TRBV28 with TRBJ2-1, with TRBD1 matching 8 bases. J gave up 0 bases and V 5 bases, and 6 bases lay outside the gene matches. The CDR3 sequence is 16 residues long. Germline loops: CDR1 MDHEN, CDR2 SYDVKM. The CDR3 here is CASSPGGSSSYNEQFF. DNA of the CDR3: TGTGCCAGCAGTCCAGGGGGCTCTAGCTCCTACAATGAGCAGTTCTTC. The full variable domain, rest sourced from reference TRBV28 and TRBJ2-1, is DVKVTQSSRYLVKRTGEKVFLECVQDMDHENMFWYRQDPGLGLRLIYFSYDVKMKEKGDIPEGYSVSREKKERFSLILESASTNQTSMYLCASSPGGSSSYNEQFFGPGTRLTVL.